The 15 T cell receptor beta chains given below trace back to one sample, sequenced in a study of CD8 T cells in Susac syndrome. The RNA, roughly 0.45 to 1 ug, was put through reverse transcription using random hexamers. TCRdb passed the immunoSEQ multiplex PCR reads through MiXCR, listing each CDR3 protein once. The sample gives about 150,000 distinct CDR3 sequences, approximately 94% of which show up once; about 0.08% is in the top ten. Sequenced input: CD4+ T cells from PBMCs. The receptors here all came from a human donor with Susac syndrome.

V gene TRBV12-3 or TRBV12-4 combines with J gene TRBJ1-1; D remains ambiguous. The CDR3 extends over 12 amino acids. V dropped 1 base and J dropped 6 bases, with 6 bases sitting between them. The CDR3 reads CASSLVRAEAFF. DNA for the CDR3: TGTGCCAGCAGTTTAGTACGCGCTGAAGCTTTCTTT.

The genes are TRBV6-1 and TRBJ1-6; the D gene is possibly TRBD1 (5 bases). CDR3 size: 17 residues. CDR1 MNHNS and CDR2 SASEGT come from the germline V gene. V was pared by 8 bases and J by 4 bases, with 21 bases between. CDR3 protein: CASLDRGARAYNSPLHF. The CDR3, as DNA: TGTGCCAGCCTCGACCGAGGGGCGAGGGCATATAATTCACCCCTCCACTTT.

The gene calls are TRBV11-3 and TRBJ2-1; D might be TRBD1 (6 bases). Germline CDR1 and CDR2: SGHNT and YENEEA. The CDR3 covers 13 residues. The ends were cut back, 4 bases at V and 8 bases at J, with 12 bases in the middle. In nucleotides, the CDR3 is TGTGCCAGCAGCTCCTACAGGGCGGATGAGCAGTTCTTC. Translating gives CASSSYRADEQFF. Supplemented by reference TRBV11-3 and TRBJ2-1, the full variable domain reads EAGVVQSPRYKIIEKKQPVAFWCNPISGHNTLYWYLQNLGQGPELLIRYENEEAVDDSQLPKDRFSAERLKGVDSTLKIQPAELGDSAVYLCASSSYRADEQFFGPGTRLTVL.

This clonotype is a singleton in its sample. The V call is TRBV9, the J call TRBJ2-1, with TRBD2 matching 10 bases. This CDR3 contains 15 residues. With 0 bases clipped from V and 8 bases from J, the junction kept 5 bases outside the gene matches. The germline V gene has CDR1 SGDLS and CDR2 YYNGEE. The CDR3 DNA reads as TGTGCCAGCAGCGTAGGGCTAGCGGGGGTTCATGAGCAGTTCTTC. It codes for CASSVGLAGVHEQFF.

The chain carries TRBV20-1 and TRBJ1-6; no clear D. V was trimmed by 6 bases and J by 3 bases, leaving 18 bases between them. Germline loops: CDR1 DFQATT, CDR2 SNEGSKA (reference sequence). The CDR3 is 16 residues long. The CDR3 reads CSARGGQSGYNSPLHF. CDR3 in DNA: TGCAGTGCCCGGGGTGGCCAATCAGGCTATAATTCACCCCTCCACTTT.

The rearrangement joins TRBV12-3 or TRBV12-4 to TRBJ1-4; unclear D gene. V was cut by 6 bases and J by 8 bases, with 16 bases left in between. The CDR3 totals 14 residues. Here the CDR3 reads CASRPDMSGEKLFF. CDR3 coding DNA: TGTGCCAGCAGACCCGACATGTCCGGGGAAAAACTGTTTTTT.

This rearrangement joins TRBV29-1 to TRBJ2-1, with TRBD2 matching over 13 bases. CDR1 SQVTM and CDR2 ANQGSEA come from the germline V gene. Unmatched junction bases numbered 8, after V lost 6 bases and J lost 9 bases. The CDR3 is made up of 14 amino acids. In DNA, the CDR3 is TGCAGCGTGTCAACTAGCGGGGGGGATAGTGAGCAGTTCTTC. It yields the protein CSVSTSGGDSEQFF.

This chain joins TRBV5-1 and TRBJ1-2, with a tentative D call TRBD1 (5 bases). The CDR3 has 13 amino acids. Germline V gene sequence: CDR1 SGHRS, CDR2 YFSETQ. The germline V and J ends were trimmed by 4 bases and 4 bases, with 11 bases remaining between them. CDR3 amino acids: CASSNGTVYGYTF. CDR3 bases: TGCGCCAGCAGCAACGGGACGGTCTATGGCTACACCTTC.

The gene calls are TRBV11-1 and TRBJ2-7; either TRBD1 or TRBD2 may fit D (5 bases each). V was trimmed by 8 bases and J by 3 bases, leaving 17 bases between them. This CDR3 region has 14 residues. Germline CDR1 reads SGHAT; CDR2 reads FQDESV (reference sequence). The CDR3 protein is CASGRDRFNYEQYF. Written as DNA, the CDR3 is TGTGCCAGCGGACGGGACCGCTTTAACTACGAGCAGTACTTC. Based on the CDR3 plus reference TRBV11-1 and TRBJ2-7, the full variable domain is EAEVAQSPRYKITEKSQAVAFWCDPISGHATLYWYRQILGQGPELLVQFQDESVVDDSQLPKDRFSAERLKGVDSTLKIQPAELGDSAMYLCASGRDRFNYEQYFGPGTRLTVT.

The chain is built from TRBV6-4 and TRBJ1-5; possible D gene TRBD1, 5 bases. Germline-derived CDR1 and CDR2 are MRHNA and SNTAGT. Trimming pared 6 bases from V and 4 bases from J, leaving 16 bases between. The CDR3 loop spans 15 amino acids. The CDR3 spells CASSGQAGLNQPQHF. In nucleotides, the CDR3 is TGTGCCAGCAGCGGTCAGGCAGGGCTTAATCAGCCCCAGCATTTT.

V is TRBV5-1 and J is TRBJ1-2, with a tentative D call TRBD1 (6 bases). From germline, CDR1 is SGHRS and CDR2 YFSETQ. The CDR3 runs to 15 residues. V was cut by 0 bases and J by 7 bases, with 16 bases left in between. The CDR3 sequence is CASSLVGAEVSGYTF. DNA of the CDR3: TGCGCCAGCAGCTTGGTGGGGGCAGAGGTTTCTGGCTACACCTTC.

This CDR3 is CASSLDSGSYNEQFF. The CDR3 nucleotides are TGTGCCAGCAGTTTGGATAGCGGGTCCTACAATGAGCAGTTCTTC. The V call is TRBV12-3 or TRBV12-4, the J call TRBJ2-1; 7 nucleotides agree with TRBD2. The CDR3 length is 15 residues. Losses at the gene ends were 3 bases for V and 1 base for J; bases not matched to a gene: 3.

This chain connects TRBV2 to TRBJ2-1; tentative D call: TRBD1 (7 bases). V lost 11 bases and J lost 9, with 23 bases in between. Germline loops: CDR1 SNHLY, CDR2 FYNNEI. The CDR3 length is 14 residues. CDR3 residues: CASDQLTGRGEQFF. CDR3 sequence (DNA): TGTGCCTCCGACCAACTGACAGGGCGGGGTGAGCAGTTCTTC.

This chain connects TRBV29-1 to TRBJ2-3, with D perhaps TRBD1 (5 bases). The CDR3 covers 13 residues. Germline loops: CDR1 SQVTM, CDR2 ANQGSEA. V shed 5 bases and J shed 0 bases, with 9 bases lying between them. Here the CDR3 reads CSVSGRSTDTQYF. The CDR3 bases are TGCAGCGTTTCAGGGCGTAGCACAGATACGCAGTATTTT.

J is TRBJ2-1 and V is TRBV2; D remains unclear. In germline, CDR1 is SNHLY, CDR2 FYNNEI. This CDR3 region has 12 residues. The V end lost 4 bases, the J end lost 7 bases, and 8 bases lay between the germline ends. CDR3 in amino acids: CASSGTRNEQFF. In DNA form, the CDR3 reads TGTGCCAGCAGTGGTACCCGGAATGAGCAGTTCTTC.